This T cell receptor beta chain is drawn from a study of pediatric ulcerative colitis. Comments on this clone: The antigen remains unidentified.

Repertoires were generated with immunoSEQ multiplex PCR, while TCRdb's copy carries only in-frame clones and drops some. Among roughly 64,000 clones listed, 70% to 90% were seen once. The CDR3 covers 16 residues. Germline trimming cut 4 bases from V and 5 bases from J; bases unmatched to any gene: 13. CDR1 SGHRS and CDR2 YFSETQ come from the germline V gene. General study findings and limits: A couple of rectal CDR3 clonotypes occurred in all ulcerative colitis patients. Acute severe colitis showed lower rectal diversity from clonal expansions. A couple of patients had blood samples with substantially reduced template counts. This repertoire reflects total lymphocytes rather than subpopulations like regulatory T cells.

The chain combines TRBV5-1 with TRBJ2-7; 9 bases line up with TRBD1. The sample was blood. The TCR sequence derives from a boy younger than 18 with severe ulcerative colitis. The CDR3 here is CASSPRGTGIIHEQYF. The CDR3 DNA sequence: TGCGCCAGCAGCCCCCGGGGGACAGGGATTATCCACGAGCAGTACTTC.